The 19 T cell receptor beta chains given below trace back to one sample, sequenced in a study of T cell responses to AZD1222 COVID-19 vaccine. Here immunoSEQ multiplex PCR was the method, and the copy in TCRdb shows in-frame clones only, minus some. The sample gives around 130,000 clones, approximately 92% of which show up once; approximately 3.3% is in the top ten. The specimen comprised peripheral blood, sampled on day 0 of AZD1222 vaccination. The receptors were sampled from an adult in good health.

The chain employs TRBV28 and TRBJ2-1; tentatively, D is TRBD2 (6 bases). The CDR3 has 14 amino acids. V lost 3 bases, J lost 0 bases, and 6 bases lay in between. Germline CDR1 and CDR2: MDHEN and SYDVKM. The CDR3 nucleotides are TGTGCCAGCAGTTTCGGGAGCTCCTACAATGAGCAGTTCTTC. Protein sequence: CASSFGSSYNEQFF.

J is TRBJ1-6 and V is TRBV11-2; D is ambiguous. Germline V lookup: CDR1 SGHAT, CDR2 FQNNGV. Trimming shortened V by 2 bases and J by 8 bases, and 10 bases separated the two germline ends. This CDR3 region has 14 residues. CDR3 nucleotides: TGTGCCAGCAGCTTACCCCCCTGGGATTCACCCCTCCACTTT. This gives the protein CASSLPPWDSPLHF.

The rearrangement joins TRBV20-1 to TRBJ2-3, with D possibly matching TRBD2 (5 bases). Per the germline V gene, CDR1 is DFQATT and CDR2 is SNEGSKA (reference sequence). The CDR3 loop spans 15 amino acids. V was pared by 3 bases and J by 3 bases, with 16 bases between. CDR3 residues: CSASGGPDVTDTQYF. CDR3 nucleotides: TGCAGTGCTAGTGGCGGGCCTGATGTTACAGATACGCAGTATTTT.

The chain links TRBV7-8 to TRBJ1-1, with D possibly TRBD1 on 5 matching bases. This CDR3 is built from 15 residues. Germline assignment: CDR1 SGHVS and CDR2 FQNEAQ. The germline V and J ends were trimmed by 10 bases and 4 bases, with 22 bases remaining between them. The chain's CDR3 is CATRVGGEDGTEAFF. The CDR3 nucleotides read TGTGCCACTAGGGTCGGGGGAGAGGATGGCACTGAAGCTTTCTTT. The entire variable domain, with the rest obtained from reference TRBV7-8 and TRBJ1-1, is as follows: GAGVSQSPRYKVAKRGQDVALRCDPISGHVSLFWYQQALGQGPEFLTYFQNEAQLDKSGLPSDRFFAERPEGSVSTLKIQRTQQEDSAVYLCATRVGGEDGTEAFFGQGTRLTVV.

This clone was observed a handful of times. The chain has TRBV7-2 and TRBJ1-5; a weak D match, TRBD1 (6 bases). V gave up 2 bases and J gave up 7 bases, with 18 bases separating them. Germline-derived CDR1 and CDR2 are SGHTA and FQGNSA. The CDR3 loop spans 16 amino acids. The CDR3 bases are TGTGCCAGCAGCTTACGCAGGGGCGATTCGGGACAGCCCCAGCATTTT. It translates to CASSLRRGDSGQPQHF. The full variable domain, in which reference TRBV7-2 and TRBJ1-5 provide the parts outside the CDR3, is GAGVSQSPSNKVTEKGKDVELRCDPISGHTALYWYRQSLGQGLEFLIYFQGNSAPDKSGLPSDRFSAERTGGSVSTLTIQRTQQEDSAVYLCASSLRRGDSGQPQHFGDGTRLSIL.

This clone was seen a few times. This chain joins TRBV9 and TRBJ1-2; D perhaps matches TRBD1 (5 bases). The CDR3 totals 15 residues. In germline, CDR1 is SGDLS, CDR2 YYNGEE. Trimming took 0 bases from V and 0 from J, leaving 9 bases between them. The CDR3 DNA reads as TGTGCCAGCAGCGTAGATGGCAGGGCTAACTATGGCTACACCTTC. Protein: CASSVDGRANYGYTF. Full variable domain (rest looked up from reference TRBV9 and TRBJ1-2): DSGVTQTPKHLITATGQRVTLRCSPRSGDLSVYWYQQSLDQGLQFLIQYYNGEERAKGNILERFSAQQFPDLHSELNLSSLELGDSALYFCASSVDGRANYGYTFGSGTRLTVV.

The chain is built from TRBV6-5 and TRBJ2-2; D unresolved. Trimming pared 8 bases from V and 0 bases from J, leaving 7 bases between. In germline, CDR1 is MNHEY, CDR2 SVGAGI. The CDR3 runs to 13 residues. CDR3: CASLGPNTGELFF. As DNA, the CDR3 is TGTGCCAGCCTAGGACCGAACACCGGGGAGCTGTTTTTT.

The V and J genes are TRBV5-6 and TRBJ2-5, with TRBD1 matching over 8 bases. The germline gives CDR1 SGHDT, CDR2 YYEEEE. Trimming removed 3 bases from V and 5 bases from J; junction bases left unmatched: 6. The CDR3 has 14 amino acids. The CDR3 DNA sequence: TGTGCCAGCAGCTCGGACAGGGCGGGGGAGACCCAGTACTTC. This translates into CASSSDRAGETQYF.

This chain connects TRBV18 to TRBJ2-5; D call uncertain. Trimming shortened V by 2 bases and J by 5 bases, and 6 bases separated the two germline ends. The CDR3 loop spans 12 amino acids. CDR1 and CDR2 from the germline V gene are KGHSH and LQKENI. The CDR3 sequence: CASSPARETQYF. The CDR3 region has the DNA TGTGCCAGCTCACCAGCCCGGGAGACCCAGTACTTC.

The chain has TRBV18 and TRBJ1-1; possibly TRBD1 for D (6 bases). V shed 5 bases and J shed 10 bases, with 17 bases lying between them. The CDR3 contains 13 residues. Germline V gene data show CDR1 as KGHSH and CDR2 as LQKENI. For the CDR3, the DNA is TGTGCCAGCTCAGACGGCGGGGGGCTGGGAGCTTTCTTT. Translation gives CASSDGGGLGAFF.

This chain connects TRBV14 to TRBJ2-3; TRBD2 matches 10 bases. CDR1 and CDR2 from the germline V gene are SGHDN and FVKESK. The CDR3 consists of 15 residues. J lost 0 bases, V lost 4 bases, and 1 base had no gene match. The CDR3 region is CASSRTSGSTDTQYF. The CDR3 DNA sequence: TGTGCCAGCAGCCGGACTAGCGGCAGCACAGATACGCAGTATTTT.

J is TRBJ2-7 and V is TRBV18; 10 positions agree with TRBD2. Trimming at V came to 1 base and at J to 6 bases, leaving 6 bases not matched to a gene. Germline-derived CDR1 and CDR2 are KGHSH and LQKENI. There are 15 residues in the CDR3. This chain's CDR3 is CASSPLSAGGLEQYF. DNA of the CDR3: TGTGCCAGCTCACCACTCTCAGCGGGAGGGCTCGAGCAGTACTTC.

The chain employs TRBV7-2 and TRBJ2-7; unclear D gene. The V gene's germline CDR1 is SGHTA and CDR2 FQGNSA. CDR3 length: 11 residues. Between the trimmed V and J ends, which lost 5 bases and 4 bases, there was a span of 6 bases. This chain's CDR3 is CASSPLYEQYF. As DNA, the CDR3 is TGTGCCAGCAGCCCCCTTTACGAGCAGTACTTC.

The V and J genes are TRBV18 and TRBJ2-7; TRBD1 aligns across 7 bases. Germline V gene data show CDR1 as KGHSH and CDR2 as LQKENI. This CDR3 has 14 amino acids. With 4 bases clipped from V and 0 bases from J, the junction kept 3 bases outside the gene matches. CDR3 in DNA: TGTGCCAGCTCACGGGACAGAAGCTCCTACGAGCAGTACTTC. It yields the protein CASSRDRSSYEQYF.

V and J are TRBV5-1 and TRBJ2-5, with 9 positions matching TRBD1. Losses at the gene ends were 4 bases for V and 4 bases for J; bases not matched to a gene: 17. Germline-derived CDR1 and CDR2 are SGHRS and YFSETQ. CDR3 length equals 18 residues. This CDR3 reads CASSPQWLGQGLAETQYF. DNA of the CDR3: TGCGCCAGCAGCCCACAATGGCTGGGACAGGGCCTCGCAGAGACCCAGTACTTC.

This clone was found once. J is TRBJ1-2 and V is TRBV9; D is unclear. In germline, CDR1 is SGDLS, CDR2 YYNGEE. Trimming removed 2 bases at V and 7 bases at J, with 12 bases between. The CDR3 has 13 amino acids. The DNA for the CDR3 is TGTGCCAGCAGCGTGCCTAAAGGGTCTGGCTACACCTTC. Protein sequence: CASSVPKGSGYTF.

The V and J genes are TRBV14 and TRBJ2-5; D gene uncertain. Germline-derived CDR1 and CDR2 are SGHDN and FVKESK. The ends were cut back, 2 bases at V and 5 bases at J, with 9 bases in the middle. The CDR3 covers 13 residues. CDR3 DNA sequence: TGTGCCAGCAGCCAAATTGATTGGGAGACCCAGTACTTC. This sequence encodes CASSQIDWETQYF.

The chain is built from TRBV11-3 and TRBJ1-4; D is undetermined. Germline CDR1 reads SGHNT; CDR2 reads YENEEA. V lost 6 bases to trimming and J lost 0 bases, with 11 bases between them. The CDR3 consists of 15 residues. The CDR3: CASSSRLATNEKLFF. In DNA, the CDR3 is TGTGCCAGCAGTTCCCGCCTTGCAACTAATGAAAAACTGTTTTTT. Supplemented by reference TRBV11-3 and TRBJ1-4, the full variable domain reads EAGVVQSPRYKIIEKKQPVAFWCNPISGHNTLYWYLQNLGQGPELLIRYENEEAVDDSQLPKDRFSAERLKGVDSTLKIQPAELGDSAVYLCASSSRLATNEKLFFGSGTQLSVL.

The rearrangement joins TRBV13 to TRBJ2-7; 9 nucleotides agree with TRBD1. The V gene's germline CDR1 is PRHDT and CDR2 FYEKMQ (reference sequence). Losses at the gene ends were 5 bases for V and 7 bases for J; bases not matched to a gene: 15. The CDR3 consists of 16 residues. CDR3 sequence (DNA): TGTGCCAGCAGCGCGGACAGGGGTAATAAACTACGGGAGCAGTACTTC. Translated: CASSADRGNKLREQYF.